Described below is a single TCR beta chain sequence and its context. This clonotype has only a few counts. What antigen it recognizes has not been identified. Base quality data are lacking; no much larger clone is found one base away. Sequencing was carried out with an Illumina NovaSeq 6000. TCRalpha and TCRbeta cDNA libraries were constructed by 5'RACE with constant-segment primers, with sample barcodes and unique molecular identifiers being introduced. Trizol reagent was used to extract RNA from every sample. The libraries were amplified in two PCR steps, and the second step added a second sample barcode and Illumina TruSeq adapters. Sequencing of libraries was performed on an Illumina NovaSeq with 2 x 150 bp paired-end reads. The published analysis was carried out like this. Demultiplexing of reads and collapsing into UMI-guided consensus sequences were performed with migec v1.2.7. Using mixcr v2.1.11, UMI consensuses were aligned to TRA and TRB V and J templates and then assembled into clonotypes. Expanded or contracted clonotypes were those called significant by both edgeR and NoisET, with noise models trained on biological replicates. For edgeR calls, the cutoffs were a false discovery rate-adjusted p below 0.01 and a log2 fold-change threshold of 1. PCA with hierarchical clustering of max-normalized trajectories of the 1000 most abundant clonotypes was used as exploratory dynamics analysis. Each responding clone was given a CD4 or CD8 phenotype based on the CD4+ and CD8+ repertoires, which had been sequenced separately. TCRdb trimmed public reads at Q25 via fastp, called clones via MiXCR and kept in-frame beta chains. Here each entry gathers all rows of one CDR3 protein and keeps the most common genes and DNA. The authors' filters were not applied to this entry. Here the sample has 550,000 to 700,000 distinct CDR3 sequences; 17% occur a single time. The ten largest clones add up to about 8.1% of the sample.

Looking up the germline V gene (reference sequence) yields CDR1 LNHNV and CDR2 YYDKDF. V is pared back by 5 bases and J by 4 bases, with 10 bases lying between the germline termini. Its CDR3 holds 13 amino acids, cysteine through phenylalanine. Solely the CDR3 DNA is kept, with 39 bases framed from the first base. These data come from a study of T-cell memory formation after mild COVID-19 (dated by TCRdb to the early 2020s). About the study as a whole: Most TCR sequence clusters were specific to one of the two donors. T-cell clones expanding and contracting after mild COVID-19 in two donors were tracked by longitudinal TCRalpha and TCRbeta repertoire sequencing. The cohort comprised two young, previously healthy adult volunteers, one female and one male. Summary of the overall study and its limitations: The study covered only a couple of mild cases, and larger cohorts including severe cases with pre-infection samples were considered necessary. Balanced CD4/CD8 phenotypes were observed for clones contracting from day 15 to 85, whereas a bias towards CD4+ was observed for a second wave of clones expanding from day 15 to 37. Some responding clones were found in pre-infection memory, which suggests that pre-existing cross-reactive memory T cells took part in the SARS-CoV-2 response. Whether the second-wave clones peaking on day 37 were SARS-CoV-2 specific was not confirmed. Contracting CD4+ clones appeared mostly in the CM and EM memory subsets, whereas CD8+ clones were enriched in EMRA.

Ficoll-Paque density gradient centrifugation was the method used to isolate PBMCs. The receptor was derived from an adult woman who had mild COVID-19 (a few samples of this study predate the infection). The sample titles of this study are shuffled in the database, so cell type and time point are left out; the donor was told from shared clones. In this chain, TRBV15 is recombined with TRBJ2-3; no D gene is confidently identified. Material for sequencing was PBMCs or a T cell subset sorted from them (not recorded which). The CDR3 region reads CATSVDRADTQYF. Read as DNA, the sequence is TGTGCCACCAGCGTGGACCGGGCAGATACGCAGTATTTT.